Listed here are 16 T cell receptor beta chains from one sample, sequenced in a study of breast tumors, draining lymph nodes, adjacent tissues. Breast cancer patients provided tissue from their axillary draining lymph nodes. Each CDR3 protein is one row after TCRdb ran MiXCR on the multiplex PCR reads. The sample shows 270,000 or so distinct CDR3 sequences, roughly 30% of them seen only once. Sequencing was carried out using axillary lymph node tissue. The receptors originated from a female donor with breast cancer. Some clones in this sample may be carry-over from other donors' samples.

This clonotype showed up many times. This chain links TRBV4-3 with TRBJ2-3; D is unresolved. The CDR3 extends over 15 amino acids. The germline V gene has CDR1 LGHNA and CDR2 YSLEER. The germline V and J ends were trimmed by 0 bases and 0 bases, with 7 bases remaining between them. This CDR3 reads CASSQERKSTDTQYF. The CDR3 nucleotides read TGCGCCAGCAGCCAAGAGAGAAAGAGCACAGATACGCAGTATTTT.

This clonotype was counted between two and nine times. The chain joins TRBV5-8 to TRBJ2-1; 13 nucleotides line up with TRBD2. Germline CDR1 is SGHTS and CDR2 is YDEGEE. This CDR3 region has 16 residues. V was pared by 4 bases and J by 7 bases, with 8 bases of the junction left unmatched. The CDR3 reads CASSPTGLAGLNEQFF. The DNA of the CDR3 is TGTGCCAGCAGCCCAACGGGACTAGCGGGATTGAATGAGCAGTTCTTC.

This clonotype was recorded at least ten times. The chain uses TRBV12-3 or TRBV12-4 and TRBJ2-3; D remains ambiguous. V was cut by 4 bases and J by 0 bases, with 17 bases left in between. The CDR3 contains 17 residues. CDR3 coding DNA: TGTGCCAGCAGTTCACGCCGAGCTAAATTTAGCACAGATACGCAGTATTTT. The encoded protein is CASSSRRAKFSTDTQYF.

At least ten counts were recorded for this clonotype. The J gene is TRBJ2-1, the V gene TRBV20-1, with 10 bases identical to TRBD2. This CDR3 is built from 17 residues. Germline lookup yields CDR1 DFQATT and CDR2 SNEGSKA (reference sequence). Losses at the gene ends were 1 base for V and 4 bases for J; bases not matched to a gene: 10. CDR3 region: CSARVITGTSAYNEQFF. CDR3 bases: TGCAGTGCTAGAGTTATAACCGGGACTAGCGCATACAATGAGCAGTTCTTC.

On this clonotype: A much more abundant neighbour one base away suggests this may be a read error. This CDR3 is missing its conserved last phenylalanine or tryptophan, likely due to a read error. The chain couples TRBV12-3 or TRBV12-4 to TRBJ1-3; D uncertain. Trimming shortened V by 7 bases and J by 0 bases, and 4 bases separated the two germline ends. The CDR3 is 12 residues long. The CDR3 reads CASTLSGNTIYS. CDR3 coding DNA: TGTGCCAGCACCCTCTCTGGAAACACCATATATTCT.

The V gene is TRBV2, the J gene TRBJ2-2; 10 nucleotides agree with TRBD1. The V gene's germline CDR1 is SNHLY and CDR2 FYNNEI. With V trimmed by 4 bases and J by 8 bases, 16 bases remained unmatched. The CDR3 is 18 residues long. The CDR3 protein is CASSARRQGAIRRGELFF. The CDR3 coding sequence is TGTGCCAGCAGTGCGCGAAGACAGGGGGCGATCCGCCGGGGGGAGCTGTTTTTT.

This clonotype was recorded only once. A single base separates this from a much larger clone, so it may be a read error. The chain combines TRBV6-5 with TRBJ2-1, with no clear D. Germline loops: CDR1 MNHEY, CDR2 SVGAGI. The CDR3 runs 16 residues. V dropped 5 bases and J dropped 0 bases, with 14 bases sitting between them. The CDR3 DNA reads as TGTGCCAGCAGTCAACCCAGTAGGCCCTCCTACAATGAGCAGTTCTTC. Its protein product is CASSQPSRPSYNEQFF.

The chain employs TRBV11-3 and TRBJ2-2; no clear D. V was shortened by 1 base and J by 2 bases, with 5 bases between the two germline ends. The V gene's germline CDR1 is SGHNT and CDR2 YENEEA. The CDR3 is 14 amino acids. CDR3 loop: CASSLAPNTGELFF. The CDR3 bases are TGTGCCAGCAGCTTAGCCCCAAACACCGGGGAGCTGTTTTTT.

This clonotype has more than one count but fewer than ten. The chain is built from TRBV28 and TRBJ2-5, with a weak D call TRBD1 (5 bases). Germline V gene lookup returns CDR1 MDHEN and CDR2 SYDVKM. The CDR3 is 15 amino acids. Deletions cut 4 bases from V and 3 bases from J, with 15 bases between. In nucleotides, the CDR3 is TGTGCCAGCAGTTCCTTGACAGCCTTAAAAGAGACCCAGTACTTC. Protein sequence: CASSSLTALKETQYF. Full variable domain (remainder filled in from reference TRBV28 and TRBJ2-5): DVKVTQSSRYLVKRTGEKVFLECVQDMDHENMFWYRQDPGLGLRLIYFSYDVKMKEKGDIPEGYSVSREKKERFSLILESASTNQTSMYLCASSSLTALKETQYFGPGTRLLVL.

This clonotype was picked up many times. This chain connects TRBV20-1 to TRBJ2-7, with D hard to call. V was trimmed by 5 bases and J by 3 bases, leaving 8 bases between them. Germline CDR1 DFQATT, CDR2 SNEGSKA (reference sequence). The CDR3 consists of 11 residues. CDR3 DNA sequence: TGCAGTGCTCGGACCATCTACGAGCAGTACTTC. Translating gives CSARTIYEQYF.

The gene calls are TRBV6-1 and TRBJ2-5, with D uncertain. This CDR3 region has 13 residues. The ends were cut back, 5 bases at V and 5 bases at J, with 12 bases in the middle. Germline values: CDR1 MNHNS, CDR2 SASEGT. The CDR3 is CASSHRGSETQYF. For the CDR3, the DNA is TGTGCCAGCAGTCACCGAGGATCGGAGACCCAGTACTTC.

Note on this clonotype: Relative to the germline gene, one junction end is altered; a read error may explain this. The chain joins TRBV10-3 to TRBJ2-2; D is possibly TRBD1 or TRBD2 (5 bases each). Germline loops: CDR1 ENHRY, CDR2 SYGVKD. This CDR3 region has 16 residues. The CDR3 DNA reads TGTACCATCCTGATGGGGCGGACACAAAACACCGGGGAGCTGTTCTTT. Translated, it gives CTILMGRTQNTGELFF.

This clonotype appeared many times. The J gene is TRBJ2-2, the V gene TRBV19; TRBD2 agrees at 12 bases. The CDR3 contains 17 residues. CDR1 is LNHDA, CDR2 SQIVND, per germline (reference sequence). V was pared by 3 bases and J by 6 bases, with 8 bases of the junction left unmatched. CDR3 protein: CASSIRPSGRAAGELFF. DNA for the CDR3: TGTGCCAGTAGTATCCGCCCTAGCGGGAGGGCCGCCGGGGAGCTGTTTTTT.

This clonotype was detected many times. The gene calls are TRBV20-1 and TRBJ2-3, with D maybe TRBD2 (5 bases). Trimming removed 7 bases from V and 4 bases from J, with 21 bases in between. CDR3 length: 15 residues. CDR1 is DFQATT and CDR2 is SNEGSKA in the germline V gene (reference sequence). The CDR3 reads CSVSRRGSGADTQYF. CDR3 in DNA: TGCAGTGTCTCGAGGAGAGGGTCCGGCGCAGATACGCAGTATTTT.

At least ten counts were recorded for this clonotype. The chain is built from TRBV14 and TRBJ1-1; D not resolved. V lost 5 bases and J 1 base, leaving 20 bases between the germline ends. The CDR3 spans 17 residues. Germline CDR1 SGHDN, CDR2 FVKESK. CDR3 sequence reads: CASSRVSGMGTNTEAFF. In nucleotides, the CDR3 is TGTGCCAGCAGCAGGGTGTCGGGGATGGGTACGAACACTGAAGCTTTCTTT. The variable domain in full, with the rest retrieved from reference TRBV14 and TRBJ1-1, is EAGVTQFPSHSVIEKGQTVTLRCDPISGHDNLYWYRRVMGKEIKFLLHFVKESKQDESGMPNNRFLAERTGGTYSTLKVQPAELEDSGVYFCASSRVSGMGTNTEAFFGQGTRLTVV.

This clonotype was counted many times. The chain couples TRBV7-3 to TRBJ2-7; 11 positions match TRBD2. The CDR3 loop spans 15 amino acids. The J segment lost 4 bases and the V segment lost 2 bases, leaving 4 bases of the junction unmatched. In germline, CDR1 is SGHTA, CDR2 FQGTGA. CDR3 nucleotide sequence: TGTGCCAGCAGCTTAGATTCTAGCGGGAGGTACGAGCAGTACTTC. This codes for CASSLDSSGRYEQYF.